This TCR beta chain was sequenced in a study of blood T cell repertoires in COVID-19. Study as a whole: PBMCs, B-cell-depleted T cells, or T cells provided the cDNA or gDNA that made up the material.

Germline V gene sequence: CDR1 GTSNPN, CDR2 SVGIG (reference sequence). The ends lost 5 bases at V and 3 bases at J; junction bases unmatched: 5. CDR3 length equals 14 residues. Recruitment covered about two dozen US areas and drew participants whose ages spanned about 18 to 100 years. Donors were grouped by their self-reported clinical history. Generated by immunoSEQ multiplex PCR, the TCRdb table keeps only in-frame clones and is missing some. The sample has about 400,000 clones, around nine tenths seen once. The sequencing sample was made of PBMCs or T cells enriched from blood (not recorded which). The rearrangement joins TRBV30 to TRBJ1-3, with TRBD1 identical over 9 bases. The source of this sequence is a woman in her thirties with acute COVID-19. The CDR3 nucleotides are TGTGCCTGGGGGGACAGGGACTTTGGAAACACCATATATTTT. Its protein product is CAWGDRDFGNTIYF. The whole variable domain, filled in from reference TRBV30 and TRBJ1-3, reads SQTIHQWPATLVQPVGSPLSLECTVEGTSNPNLYWYRQAAGRGLQLLFYSVGIGQISSEVPQNLSASRPQDRQFILSSKKLLLSDSGFYLCAWGDRDFGNTIYFGEGSWLTVV.